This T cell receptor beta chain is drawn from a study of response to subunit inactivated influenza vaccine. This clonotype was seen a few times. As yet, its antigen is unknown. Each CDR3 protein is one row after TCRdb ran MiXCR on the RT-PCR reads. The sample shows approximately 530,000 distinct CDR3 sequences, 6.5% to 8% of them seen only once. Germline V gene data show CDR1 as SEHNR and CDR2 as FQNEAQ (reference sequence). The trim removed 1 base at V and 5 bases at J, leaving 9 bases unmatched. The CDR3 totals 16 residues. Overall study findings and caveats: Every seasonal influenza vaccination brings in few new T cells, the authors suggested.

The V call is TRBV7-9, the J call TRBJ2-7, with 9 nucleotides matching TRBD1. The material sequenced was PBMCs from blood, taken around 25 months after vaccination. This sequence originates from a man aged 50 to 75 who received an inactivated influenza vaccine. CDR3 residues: CASSLGSGTGYHEQYF. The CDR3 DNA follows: TGTGCCAGCAGCTTAGGTTCGGGGACAGGGTACCACGAGCAGTACTTC.